This paragraph covers one TCR beta chain sequence. Its antigen is not identified. The record originates from a study of siplizumab effects on memory and regulatory T cells. Findings and caveats of the study: The study found that mappable alloreactive CD4+ clones averaged roughly 69% Treg-derived with siplizumab and around 30% in controls. There was no confirmation of the suppressive function of proliferating Tregs from siplizumab cultures. Most proliferating CD4+ or CD8+ clones, roughly 75-95%, had no naive or memory assignment.

The germline CDR1 and CDR2 sequences are LNHDA and SQIVND (reference sequence). The CDR3 runs to 13 residues. With V trimmed by 7 bases and J by 5 bases, 1 base remained unmatched. Data came from immunoSEQ multiplex PCR; TCRdb stores just in-frame clones and leaves some out. The table lists approximately 94,000 clones, 94% of them singletons. The specimen was non-Treg CD4+ T cells sorted from blood. The clonotype originates from a human donor in good health. The genes are TRBV19 and TRBJ1-4; 10 bases agree with TRBD1. CDR3 region: CASKDRGNEKLFF. Written as DNA, the CDR3 is TGTGCCAGTAAGGACAGGGGGAATGAAAAACTGTTTTTT. Supplemented by reference TRBV19 and TRBJ1-4, the full variable domain reads DGGITQSPKYLFRKEGQNVTLSCEQNLNHDAMYWYRQDPGQGLRLIYYSQIVNDFQKGDIAEGYSVSREKKESFPLTVTSAQKNPTAFYLCASKDRGNEKLFFGSGTQLSVL.